These T cell receptor beta chains were read from a single sample in a study of blood T cell repertoires in COVID-19. The data were produced by immunoSEQ multiplex PCR, yet TCRdb's version contains in-frame clones alone and is incomplete. The repertoire has 300,000 to 350,000 clones, around nine tenths of them found once; the top ten carry over 0.9%. The sequenced material came from PBMCs or T cells enriched from blood (not recorded which). The receptor set was obtained from a woman between 25 and 40 years old who had been exposed to COVID-19. Each CDR3 is given with its conserved first and last residue. D genes are given only for firm matches.

d_gene: NA; j_gene: TRBJ1-1; v_gene: TRBV12-3/TRBV12-4; CDR3aa: CASATRGSTEAFF
d_gene: NA; j_gene: TRBJ2-7; v_gene: TRBV7-3; CDR3aa: CASSPQGSREQYF
d_gene: NA; j_gene: TRBJ2-1; v_gene: TRBV12-5; CDR3aa: CASGLDGWGGSYNEQFF
d_gene: NA; j_gene: TRBJ2-3; v_gene: TRBV2; CDR3aa: CASSKERLVLSTDTQYF
d_gene: NA; j_gene: TRBJ1-2; v_gene: TRBV5-1; CDR3aa: CASSLAPGLDYGYTF
d_gene: NA; j_gene: TRBJ2-4; v_gene: TRBV19; CDR3aa: CASSINGKNIQYF
d_gene: NA; j_gene: TRBJ1-2; v_gene: TRBV29-1; CDR3aa: CSAFGPRHGYTF
d_gene: NA; j_gene: TRBJ2-6; v_gene: TRBV5-1; CDR3aa: CASSTQGQGFSGANVLTF
d_gene: NA; j_gene: TRBJ2-4; v_gene: TRBV10-2; CDR3aa: CASSEADRKNIQYF
d_gene: TRBD1; j_gene: TRBJ2-3; v_gene: TRBV27; CDR3aa: CASSYRGQSDTQYF
d_gene: TRBD2; j_gene: TRBJ2-7; v_gene: TRBV7-3; CDR3aa: CASSLRPGLGYEQYF
d_gene: NA; j_gene: TRBJ2-7; v_gene: TRBV21-1; CDR3aa: CASSGKLRDLTYEQYF
d_gene: NA; j_gene: TRBJ2-1; v_gene: TRBV9; CDR3aa: CASSVEGLARKNNEQFF
d_gene: NA; j_gene: TRBJ2-7; v_gene: TRBV13; CDR3aa: CASSLVRAGEQYF
d_gene: NA; j_gene: TRBJ1-2; v_gene: TRBV27; CDR3aa: CASSGIREREGYTF
d_gene: NA; j_gene: TRBJ2-5; v_gene: TRBV24-1; CDR3aa: CATSDPPGGSRTQETQYF
d_gene: TRBD2; j_gene: TRBJ2-2; v_gene: TRBV5-6; CDR3aa: CASSLGLAGMNTGELFF
d_gene: TRBD1; j_gene: TRBJ2-5; v_gene: TRBV5-1; CDR3aa: CASSPRPMGQGFDYQETQYF
d_gene: TRBD2; j_gene: TRBJ2-1; v_gene: TRBV5-4; CDR3aa: CASSSLPGTSGYNEQFF
d_gene: NA; j_gene: TRBJ1-5; v_gene: TRBV19; CDR3aa: CASSIEGSSIQPPQHF
d_gene: NA; j_gene: TRBJ1-5; v_gene: TRBV3-1/TRBV3-2; CDR3aa: CASSQVSESQPQHF
d_gene: TRBD1; j_gene: TRBJ2-7; v_gene: TRBV6-2/TRBV6-3; CDR3aa: CASSSPGQPYEQYF